The T cell receptor (beta chain) under discussion was sequenced for a study of cytomegalovirus exposure and HLA in healthy donors. The overall study: As an earlier analysis found, some 180 million T cells yielded fewer than 130 million unique TCR beta sequences. Study-wide findings and caveats: An analysis was carried out at a later point. It showed that HLA-associated TCR beta chains were more clonally expanded than equally common non-associated chains. When a later analysis was performed, an Asian-associated ancestry cluster reportedly had fewer N-insertions than the 666-donor mean. A missense variant in DCLRE1C was later tied to TCR beta V- and J-gene trimming.

After removal of 2 bases from V and 7 bases from J, the junction contained 1 base not matched to a gene. The CDR3 sequence is 12 residues long. Germline CDR1 reads SNHLY; CDR2 reads FYNNEI. In regard to this clone: Antigen specificity is unknown.

The primer mix had 60 Vbeta and 13 Jbeta primers. Sequencing was performed with immunoSEQ multiplex PCR; in TCRdb, only in-frame clones are kept and a portion is missing. The table includes 150,000 to 200,000 clones, 75% to 80% detected once. The receptor was isolated from a middle-aged woman in good health and CMV-seronegative. The sequenced material came from PBMCs. The chain has TRBV2 and TRBJ2-7; 8 bases match TRBD1. The CDR3 sequence is CASSERQGEQYF. DNA for the CDR3: TGTGCCAGCAGTGAAAGACAGGGGGAGCAGTACTTC.